Sequencing of this T cell receptor beta chain was carried out in a study of shared clonotypes between healthy human individuals. Investigators spread the genomic DNA of each subset evenly over several immunoSEQ plates. The protocol was immunoSEQ multiplex PCR, while the TCRdb copy is restricted to in-frame clones and leaves out a portion. The table includes approximately 2,300,000 clones, around 90% detected once. The V and J ends lost 1 base and 2 bases, in that order; junction bases with no gene match: 12. Germline assignment: CDR1 KGHSH and CDR2 LQKENI. The CDR3 spans 18 residues. The chain couples TRBV18 to TRBJ2-3, with 7 bases identical to TRBD1. The specimen was naive CD4+ T cells from PBMCs. The subset is: CD45RA+ positively selected. The sequence was obtained from a man aged 18-30 years in good health. Some clones in this sample may be carry-over from other donors' samples. The CDR3 DNA is TGTGCCAGCTCACCACTTACCCGGTTAGGACAGGCCACAGATACGCAGTATTTT. Residues: CASSPLTRLGQATDTQYF.